These 13 T cell receptor beta chains came from one sample sequenced in a study of blood T cell repertoires in COVID-19. Clones were sequenced by immunoSEQ multiplex PCR, and TCRdb holds only the in-frame ones, with some missing. This table has about 98,000 clones, 84% appearing once. The sample taken for sequencing was peripheral blood. Every receptor here comes from a middle-aged man with active or convalescent COVID-19.

The chain joins TRBV6-5 to TRBJ2-5; 8 bases agree with TRBD2. J gave up 4 bases and V 2 bases, and 6 bases lay outside the gene matches. This CDR3 is built from 15 residues. From germline, CDR1 is MNHEY and CDR2 SVGAGI. As DNA, the CDR3 is TGTGCCAGCAGTTACGCTCGGGGGGGGAGAGAGACCCAGTACTTC. It codes for CASSYARGGRETQYF.

The V gene is TRBV19, the J gene TRBJ2-6; maybe TRBD1 (6 bases). Trimming removed 10 bases from V and 4 bases from J, with 14 bases in between. Germline loops: CDR1 LNHDA, CDR2 SQIVND (reference sequence). The CDR3 is 14 amino acids. This CDR3 is CATKQGAGANVLTF. DNA for the CDR3: TGTGCCACCAAACAGGGTGCCGGGGCCAACGTCCTGACTTTC.

J is TRBJ2-1 and V is TRBV6-5; weak D call: TRBD1 (6 bases). The V gene lost 1 base and the J gene lost 9 bases, with 19 bases spanning the gap. This CDR3 comprises 16 residues. Germline values: CDR1 MNHEY, CDR2 SVGAGI. The CDR3 loop is CASSYLGAMSGGEQFF. The DNA of the CDR3 is TGTGCCAGCAGTTACTTGGGGGCCATGAGTGGGGGTGAGCAGTTCTTC.

J is TRBJ2-7 and V is TRBV5-6; maybe TRBD1 (5 bases). Trimming cost V 2 bases and J 5 bases, with 17 bases left between them. The CDR3 sequence is 15 residues long. Germline V CDR1 and CDR2: SGHDT, YYEEEE. For the CDR3, the DNA is TGTGCCAGCAGCTTTTATTTGGTCAGGGCGGACGAGCAGTACTTC. This codes for CASSFYLVRADEQYF.

The genes are TRBV5-5 and TRBJ1-4; D gene unclear. Trimming left V 0 bases short and J 7 bases short, with 7 bases between. CDR3 length: 13 residues. In germline, CDR1 is SGHKS, CDR2 YYEKEE (reference sequence). The CDR3 loop reads CASSLASSEKLFF. The CDR3 coding sequence is TGTGCCAGCAGCTTGGCCTCTAGTGAAAAACTGTTTTTT.

This rearrangement joins TRBV10-3 to TRBJ2-1; TRBD2 aligns across 13 bases. The CDR3 is 18 residues long. After removal of 8 bases from V and 5 bases from J, the junction contained 15 bases not matched to a gene. Per germline, CDR1 ENHRY and CDR2 SYGVKD. The chain's CDR3 is CAISRPLAGGPQHNEQFF. The CDR3 DNA reads as TGTGCCATCTCCCGTCCACTAGCGGGGGGGCCTCAGCACAATGAGCAGTTCTTC.

In its sample, this clone was seen a few times. V usage is TRBV25-1 and J usage is TRBJ2-7, with TRBD2 identical over 10 bases. Germline V lookup: CDR1 MGHDK, CDR2 SYGVNS. The junction had 8 bases not matched to a gene; V was cut back by 7 bases and J by 8 bases. The CDR3 totals 13 residues. As DNA, the CDR3 is TGTGCCAGCACAGCCGAGCGGGGGGGCAAGCAGTACTTC. It encodes CASTAERGGKQYF.

This clone was observed a single time. Other nucleotide sequences from this sample produce the same CDR3. The chain links TRBV3-1 (or the pseudogene TRBV3-2) to TRBJ1-2, with 8 positions matching TRBD1. V lost 1 base and J lost 2; bases outside the gene matches: 0. This CDR3 spans 14 amino acids. Germline assignment: CDR1 LGHDT and CDR2 YNNKEL (reference sequence). This chain's CDR3 is CASSQGTGNYGYTF. CDR3 nucleotide sequence: TGTGCCAGCAGCCAAGGGACAGGGAACTATGGCTACACCTTC.

The J gene is TRBJ2-2, the V gene TRBV10-1; 10 bases are a match to TRBD1. The CDR3 totals 15 residues. V trimming: 6 bases; J trimming: 5 bases; junction bases outside the gene matches: 6. Per germline, CDR1 WNHNN and CDR2 SYGVQD (reference sequence). CDR3 protein: CASRPGQGRTGELFF. CDR3 DNA sequence: TGCGCCAGCAGACCGGGACAGGGGCGGACCGGGGAGCTGTTTTTT.

A few counts support this clone. The chain links TRBV19 to TRBJ2-2, with 9 bases matching TRBD1. CDR1 and CDR2 from the germline V gene are LNHDA and SQIVND (reference sequence). The CDR3 is 14 residues long. Trimming took 10 bases from V and 2 from J; bases not matched to a gene: 5. The CDR3 sequence: CATGQGFNTGELFF. The CDR3 region has the DNA TGTGCCACCGGACAGGGGTTTAACACCGGGGAGCTGTTTTTT.

This chain uses TRBV19 with TRBJ1-1; a weak D match, TRBD1 (6 bases). Germline assignment: CDR1 LNHDA and CDR2 SQIVND (reference sequence). CDR3 length equals 16 residues. V lost 4 bases and J lost 1, with 16 bases in between. The CDR3 nucleotides read TGTGCCAGTAGTAACGGGGGGCAGCTTACGAACACTGAAGCTTTCTTT. Protein: CASSNGGQLTNTEAFF.

J is TRBJ2-5 and V is TRBV6-1; D is perhaps TRBD2 (6 bases). This CDR3 comprises 14 residues. With 6 bases removed from V and 5 bases from J, the gap between germline ends came to 16 bases. From germline, CDR1 is MNHNS and CDR2 SASEGT. The chain's CDR3 is CASRTGPSGETQYF. CDR3 coding DNA: TGTGCCAGCAGAACTGGGCCAAGCGGGGAGACCCAGTACTTC.

The chain carries TRBV9 and TRBJ2-3; 11 bases line up with TRBD2. After removal of 0 bases from V and 2 bases from J, the junction contained 5 bases not matched to a gene. The CDR3 is 17 residues long. Germline V gives CDR1 SGDLS, CDR2 YYNGEE. The CDR3 nucleotides read TGTGCCAGCAGCGTAGGTGCTAGCGGGGGGATCACAGATACGCAGTATTTT. Its protein is CASSVGASGGITDTQYF.